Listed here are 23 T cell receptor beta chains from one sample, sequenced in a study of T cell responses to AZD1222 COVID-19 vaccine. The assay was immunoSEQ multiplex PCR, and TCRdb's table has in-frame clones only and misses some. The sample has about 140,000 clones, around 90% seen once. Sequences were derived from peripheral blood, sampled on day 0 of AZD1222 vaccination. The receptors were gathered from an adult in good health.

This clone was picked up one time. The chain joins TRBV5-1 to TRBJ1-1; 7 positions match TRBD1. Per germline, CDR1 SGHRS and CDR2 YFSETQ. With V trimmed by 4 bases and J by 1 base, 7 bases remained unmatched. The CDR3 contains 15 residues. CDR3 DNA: TGCGCCAGCAGCAGCACAGGGGCTGGGAACACTGAAGCTTTCTTT. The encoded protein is CASSSTGAGNTEAFF.

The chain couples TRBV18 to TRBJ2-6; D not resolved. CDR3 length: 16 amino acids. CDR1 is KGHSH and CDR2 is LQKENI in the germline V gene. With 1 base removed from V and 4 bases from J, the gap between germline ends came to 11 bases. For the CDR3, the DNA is TGTGCCAGCTCACCACTCGGGTTCCCCGGGGCCAACGTCCTGACTTTC. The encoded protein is CASSPLGFPGANVLTF.

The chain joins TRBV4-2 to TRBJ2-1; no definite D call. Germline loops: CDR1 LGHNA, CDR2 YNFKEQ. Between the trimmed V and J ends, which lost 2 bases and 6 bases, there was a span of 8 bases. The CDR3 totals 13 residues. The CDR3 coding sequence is TGTGCCAGCAGCCAATATAGCTTCAATGAGCAGTTCTTC. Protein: CASSQYSFNEQFF.

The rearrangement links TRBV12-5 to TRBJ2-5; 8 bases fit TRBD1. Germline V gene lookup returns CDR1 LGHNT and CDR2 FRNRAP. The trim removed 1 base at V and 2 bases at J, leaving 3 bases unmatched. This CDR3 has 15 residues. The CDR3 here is CASGLARQGQETQYF. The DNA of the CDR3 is TGTGCTAGTGGTTTGGCCAGACAGGGGCAAGAGACCCAGTACTTC.

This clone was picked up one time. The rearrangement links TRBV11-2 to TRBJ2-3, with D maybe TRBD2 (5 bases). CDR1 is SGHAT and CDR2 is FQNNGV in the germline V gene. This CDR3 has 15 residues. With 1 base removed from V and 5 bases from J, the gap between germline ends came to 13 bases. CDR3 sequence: CASSLGRTAGDTQYF. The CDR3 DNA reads TGTGCCAGCAGCTTAGGCCGGACGGCGGGAGATACGCAGTATTTT.

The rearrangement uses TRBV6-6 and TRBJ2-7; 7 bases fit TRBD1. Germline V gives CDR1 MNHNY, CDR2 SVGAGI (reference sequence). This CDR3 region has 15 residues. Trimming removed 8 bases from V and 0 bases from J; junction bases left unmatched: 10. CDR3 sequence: CASFYRTGRSYEQYF. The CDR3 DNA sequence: TGTGCCAGCTTCTACAGGACAGGCCGCTCCTACGAGCAGTACTTC.

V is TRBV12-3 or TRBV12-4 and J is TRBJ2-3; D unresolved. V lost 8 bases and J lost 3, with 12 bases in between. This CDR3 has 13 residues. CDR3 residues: CASGSSGTDTQYF. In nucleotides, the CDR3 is TGTGCCAGCGGTAGCAGTGGTACAGATACGCAGTATTTT.

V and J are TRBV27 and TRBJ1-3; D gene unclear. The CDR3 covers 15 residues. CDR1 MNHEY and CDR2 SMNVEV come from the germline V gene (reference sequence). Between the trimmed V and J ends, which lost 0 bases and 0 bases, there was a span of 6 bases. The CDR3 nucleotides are TGTGCCAGCAGTTTATCGTGGAGCTCTGGAAACACCATATATTTT. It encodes CASSLSWSSGNTIYF.

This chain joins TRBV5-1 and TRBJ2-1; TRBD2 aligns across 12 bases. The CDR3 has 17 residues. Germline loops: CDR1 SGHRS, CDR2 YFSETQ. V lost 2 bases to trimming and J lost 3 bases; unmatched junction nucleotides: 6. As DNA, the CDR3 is TGCGCCAGCAGCTTAAACGGACTAGCGGGACTCTACAATGAGCAGTTCTTC. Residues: CASSLNGLAGLYNEQFF.

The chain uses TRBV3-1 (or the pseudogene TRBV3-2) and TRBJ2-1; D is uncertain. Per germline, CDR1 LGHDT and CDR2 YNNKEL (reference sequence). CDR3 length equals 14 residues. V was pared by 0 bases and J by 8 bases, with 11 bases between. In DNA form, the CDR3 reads TGTGCCAGCAGCCAAGAAGTAGGCCGGGATGAGCAGTTCTTC. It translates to CASSQEVGRDEQFF.

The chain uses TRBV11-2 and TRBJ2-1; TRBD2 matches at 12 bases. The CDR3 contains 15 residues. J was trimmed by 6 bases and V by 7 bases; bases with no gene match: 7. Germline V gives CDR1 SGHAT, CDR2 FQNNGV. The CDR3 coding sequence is TGTGCCAGCACCCTGACTAGCGGGAGTCTCAATGAGCAGTTCTTC. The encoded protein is CASTLTSGSLNEQFF.

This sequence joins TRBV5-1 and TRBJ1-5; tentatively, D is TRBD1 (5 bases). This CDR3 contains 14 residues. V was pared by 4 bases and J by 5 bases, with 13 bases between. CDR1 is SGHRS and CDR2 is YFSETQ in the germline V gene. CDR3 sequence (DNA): TGCGCCAGCAGCCGAGACAGTGGCGATCAGCCCCAGCATTTT. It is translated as CASSRDSGDQPQHF.

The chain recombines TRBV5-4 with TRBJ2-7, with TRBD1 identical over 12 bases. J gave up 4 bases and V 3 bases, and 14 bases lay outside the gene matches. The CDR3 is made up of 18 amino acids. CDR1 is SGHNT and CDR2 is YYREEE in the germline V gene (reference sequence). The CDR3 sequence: CASSYPRPGTGGLYEQYF. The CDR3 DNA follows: TGTGCCAGCAGCTACCCGCGTCCCGGGACAGGGGGCTTATACGAGCAGTACTTC.

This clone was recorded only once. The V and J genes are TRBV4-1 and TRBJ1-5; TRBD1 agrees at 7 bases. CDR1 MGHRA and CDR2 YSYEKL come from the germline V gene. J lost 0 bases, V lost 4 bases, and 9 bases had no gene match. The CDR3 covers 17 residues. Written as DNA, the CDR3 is TGCGCCAGCAGCCCTTCAGGGGGGCCATTTAGCAATCAGCCCCAGCATTTT. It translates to CASSPSGGPFSNQPQHF.

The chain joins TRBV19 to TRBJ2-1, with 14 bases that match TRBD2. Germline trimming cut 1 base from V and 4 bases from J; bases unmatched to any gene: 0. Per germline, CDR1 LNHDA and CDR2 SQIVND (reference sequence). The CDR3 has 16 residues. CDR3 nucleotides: TGTGCCAGTAGTATAGGACTAGCGGGAGGGTACAATGAGCAGTTCTTC. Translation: CASSIGLAGGYNEQFF.

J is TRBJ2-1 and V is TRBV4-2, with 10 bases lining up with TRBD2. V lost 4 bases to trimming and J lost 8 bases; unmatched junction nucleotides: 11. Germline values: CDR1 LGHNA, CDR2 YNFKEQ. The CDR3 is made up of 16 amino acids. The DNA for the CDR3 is TGTGCCAGCAGCCTTAGGACTAGCGGAGAGGCCTATGAGCAGTTCTTC. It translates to CASSLRTSGEAYEQFF.

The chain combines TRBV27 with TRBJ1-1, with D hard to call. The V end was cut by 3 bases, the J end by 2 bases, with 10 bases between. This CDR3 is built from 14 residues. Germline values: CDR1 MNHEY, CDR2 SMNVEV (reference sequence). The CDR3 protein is CASSLDVYNTEAFF. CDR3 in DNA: TGTGCCAGCAGTTTGGACGTCTATAACACTGAAGCTTTCTTT.

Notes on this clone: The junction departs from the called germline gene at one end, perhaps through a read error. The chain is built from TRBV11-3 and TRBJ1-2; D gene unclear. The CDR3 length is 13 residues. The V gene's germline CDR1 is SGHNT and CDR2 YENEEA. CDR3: CASSLGRDYGYTF. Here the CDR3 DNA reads TGTGCCAGCAGTTTAGGTAGGGACTATGGCTACACCTTC. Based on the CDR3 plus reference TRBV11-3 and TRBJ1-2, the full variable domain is EAGVVQSPRYKIIEKKQPVAFWCNPISGHNTLYWYLQNLGQGPELLIRYENEEAVDDSQLPKDRFSAERLKGVDSTLKIQPAELGDSAVYLCASSLGRDYGYTFGSGTRLTVV.

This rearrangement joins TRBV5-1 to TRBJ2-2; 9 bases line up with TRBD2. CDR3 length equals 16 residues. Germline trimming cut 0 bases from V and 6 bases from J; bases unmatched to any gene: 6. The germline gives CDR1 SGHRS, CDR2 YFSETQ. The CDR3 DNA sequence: TGCGCCAGCAGCTTGGCTCCGGGACTAGCTTCCGGGGAGCTGTTTTTT. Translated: CASSLAPGLASGELFF.

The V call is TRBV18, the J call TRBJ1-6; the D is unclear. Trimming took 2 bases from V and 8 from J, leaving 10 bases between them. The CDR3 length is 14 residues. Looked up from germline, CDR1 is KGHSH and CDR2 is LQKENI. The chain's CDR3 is CASSPGNWDSPLHF. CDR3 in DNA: TGTGCCAGCTCACCAGGCAACTGGGATTCACCCCTCCACTTT.

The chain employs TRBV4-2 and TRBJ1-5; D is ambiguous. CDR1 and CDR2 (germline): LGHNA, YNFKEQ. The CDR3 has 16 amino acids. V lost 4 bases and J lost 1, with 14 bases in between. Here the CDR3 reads CASSPRTRGSNQPQHF. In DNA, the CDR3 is TGTGCCAGCAGCCCTCGAACCCGGGGAAGCAATCAGCCCCAGCATTTT.

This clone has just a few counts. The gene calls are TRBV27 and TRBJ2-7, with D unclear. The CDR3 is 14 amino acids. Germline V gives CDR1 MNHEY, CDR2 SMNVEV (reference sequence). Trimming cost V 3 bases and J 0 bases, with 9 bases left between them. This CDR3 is CASSFTRGSYEQYF. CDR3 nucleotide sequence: TGTGCCAGCAGTTTCACCCGCGGCTCCTACGAGCAGTACTTC.

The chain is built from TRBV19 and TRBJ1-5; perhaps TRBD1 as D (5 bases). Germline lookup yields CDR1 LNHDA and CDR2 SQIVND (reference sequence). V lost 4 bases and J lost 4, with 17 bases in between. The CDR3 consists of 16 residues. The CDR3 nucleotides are TGTGCCAGTAGTAGGGGGAGTGGCGGAGGGAATCAGCCCCAGCATTTT. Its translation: CASSRGSGGGNQPQHF.